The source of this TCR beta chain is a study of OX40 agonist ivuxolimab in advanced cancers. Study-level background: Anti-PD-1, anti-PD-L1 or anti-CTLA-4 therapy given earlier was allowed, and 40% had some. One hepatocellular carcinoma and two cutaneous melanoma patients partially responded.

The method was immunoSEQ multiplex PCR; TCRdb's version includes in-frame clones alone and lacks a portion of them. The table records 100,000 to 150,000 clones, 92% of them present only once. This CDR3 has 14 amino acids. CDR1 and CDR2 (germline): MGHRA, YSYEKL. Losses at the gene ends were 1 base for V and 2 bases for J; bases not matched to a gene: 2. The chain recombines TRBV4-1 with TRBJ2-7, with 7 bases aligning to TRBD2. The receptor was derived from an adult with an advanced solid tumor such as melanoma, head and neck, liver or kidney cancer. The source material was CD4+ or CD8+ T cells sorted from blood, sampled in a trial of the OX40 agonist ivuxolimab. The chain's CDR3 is CASSQGDYTYEQYF. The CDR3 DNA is TGCGCCAGCAGCCAAGGGGACTACACCTACGAGCAGTACTTC.